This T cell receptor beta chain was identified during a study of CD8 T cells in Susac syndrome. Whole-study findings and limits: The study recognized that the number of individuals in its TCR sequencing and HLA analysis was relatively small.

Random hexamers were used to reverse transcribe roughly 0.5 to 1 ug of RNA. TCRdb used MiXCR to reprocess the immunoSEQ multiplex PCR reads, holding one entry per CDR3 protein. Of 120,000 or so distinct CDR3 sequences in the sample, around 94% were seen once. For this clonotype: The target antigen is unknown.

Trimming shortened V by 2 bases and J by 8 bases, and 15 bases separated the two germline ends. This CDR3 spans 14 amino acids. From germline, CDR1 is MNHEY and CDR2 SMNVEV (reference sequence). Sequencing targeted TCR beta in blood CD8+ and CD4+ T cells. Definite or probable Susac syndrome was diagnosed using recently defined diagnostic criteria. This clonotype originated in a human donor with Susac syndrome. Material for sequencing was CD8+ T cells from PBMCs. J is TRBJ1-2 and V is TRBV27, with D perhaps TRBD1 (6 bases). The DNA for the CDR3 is TGTGCCAGCAGTTTAACAGGGTCTACGTACGGCTACACCTTC. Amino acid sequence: CASSLTGSTYGYTF.